A single sample gave rise to the 32 T cell receptor beta chains below, sequenced in a study of persistence of HIV-infected CD4 T cells. Lysates of CMV-infected fibroblasts at approximately 10 ug/mL stimulated these cells. CD40L-negative CD69-negative CD45RO-high memory CD4+ T cells were sorted as populations depleted of antigen-responding cells. Sequencing used immunoSEQ version 4 in survey mode. Sequenced by immunoSEQ multiplex PCR; TCRdb stores in-frame clones only, minus some. The sample carries tens of thousands of clones, around 75% recorded once. No antigens are known for them. This material consisted of CD4+ T cells sorted from PBMCs after approximately 20-hour stimulation, taken from a patient who received antiretroviral therapy. These receptors were collected from an adult man with HIV who was CMV-seropositive.

The chain couples TRBV24-1 to TRBJ2-1; 9 bases fit TRBD2. V dropped 3 bases and J dropped 1; count of bases not matched to a gene: 3. Germline V gene data show CDR1 as KGHDR and CDR2 as SFDVKD. This CDR3 has 16 amino acids. This CDR3 reads CATSDRAGGSYNEQFF. The CDR3 DNA is TGTGCCACCAGTGATCGAGCGGGGGGATCCTACAATGAGCAGTTCTTC.

The J gene is TRBJ1-3, the V gene TRBV9, with 11 nucleotides matching TRBD1. This CDR3 region has 17 residues. Looked up from germline, CDR1 is SGDLS and CDR2 is YYNGEE. Trimming removed 5 bases from V and 0 bases from J; junction bases left unmatched: 7. The CDR3 DNA follows: TGTGCCAGCAGTACTGGGACAGGGGGAAGCTCTGGAAACACCATATATTTT. Translated: CASSTGTGGSSGNTIYF. Together with reference TRBV9 and TRBJ1-3, the CDR3 gives the full variable domain: DSGVTQTPKHLITATGQRVTLRCSPRSGDLSVYWYQQSLDQGLQFLIQYYNGEERAKGNILERFSAQQFPDLHSELNLSSLELGDSALYFCASSTGTGGSSGNTIYFGEGSWLTVV.

This rearrangement joins TRBV5-1 to TRBJ2-1, with D uncertain. The CDR3 contains 14 residues. Germline CDR1 and CDR2: SGHRS and YFSETQ. V lost 0 bases and J 8 bases, leaving 12 bases between the germline ends. The CDR3 DNA reads as TGCGCCAGCAGCTTGGGGCCCCCGAGTGATGAGCAGTTCTTC. Encoded protein: CASSLGPPSDEQFF.

This chain joins TRBV7-2 and TRBJ1-1, with D hard to call. Germline V lookup: CDR1 SGHTA, CDR2 FQGNSA. V lost 6 bases to trimming and J lost 10 bases, with 21 bases between them. The CDR3 length is 14 residues. In nucleotides, the CDR3 is TGTGCCAGCAGTTCAACTGGCGGAGGTCTTAGAGCTTTCTTT. This sequence encodes CASSSTGGGLRAFF.

J is TRBJ1-4 and V is TRBV2, with a possible D match to TRBD1 (5 bases). Germline V gene sequence: CDR1 SNHLY, CDR2 FYNNEI. The CDR3 spans 14 residues. With 6 bases removed from V and 6 bases from J, the gap between germline ends came to 14 bases. Here the CDR3 reads CASRGVSRDEKLFF. In DNA form, the CDR3 reads TGTGCCAGCAGAGGGGTTTCGAGGGATGAAAAACTGTTTTTT.

The rearrangement uses TRBV7-8 and TRBJ1-5; 7 bases fit TRBD1. CDR1 and CDR2 (germline): SGHVS, FQNEAQ. The CDR3 is 16 residues long. J lost 6 bases, V lost 2 bases, and 10 bases had no gene match. The CDR3 nucleotides read TGTGCCAGCAGCTTACAGGGGGTCGGAACGGGTCAGCCCCAGCATTTT. It specifies CASSLQGVGTGQPQHF.

There are a few counts of this clone. The rearrangement links TRBV14 to TRBJ1-2; no firm D call. V lost 4 bases, J lost 4 bases, and 7 bases lay in between. The CDR3 extends over 12 amino acids. The germline V gene encodes CDR1 SGHDN and CDR2 FVKESK. The CDR3 DNA reads TGTGCCAGCAGCCGCAACGGCTATGGCTACACCTTC. Translated, it gives CASSRNGYGYTF.

Note on this clone: One end of the junction does not line up with germline, which may come from a read error. CDR3 coding DNA: TGTGCCAGCTGCCACAGGGGGCTCGGGAATTCACCCCTCCACTTT. Translated: CASCHRGLGNSPLHF. The chain couples TRBV3-1 (or the pseudogene TRBV3-2) to TRBJ1-6, with 9 bases identical to TRBD1. CDR1 is LGHDT and CDR2 is YNNKEL in the germline V gene (reference sequence). This CDR3 region has 15 residues.

This chain joins TRBV30 and TRBJ1-6; D unresolved. Germline-derived CDR1 and CDR2 are GTSNPN and SVGIG (reference sequence). The CDR3 runs 13 residues. The ends were cut back, 1 base at V and 9 bases at J, with 10 bases in the middle. The CDR3, as DNA: TGTGCCTGGAGTGCCGGTCGGCTTTCACCCCTCCACTTT. It yields the protein CAWSAGRLSPLHF.

CDR3 amino acids: CASSSSNGLAGISSTDTQYF. The DNA of the CDR3 is TGTGCCAGCAGCTCGTCAAACGGACTAGCGGGGATCTCTAGCACAGATACGCAGTATTTT. This chain links TRBV28 with TRBJ2-3, with TRBD2 matching 12 bases. The CDR3 loop spans 20 amino acids. V shed 6 bases, J shed 0 bases, and the junction held 16 bases outside the gene matches. Germline V CDR1 and CDR2: MDHEN, SYDVKM.

The chain uses TRBV5-4 and TRBJ2-1, with 8 bases that match TRBD2. There are 15 residues in the CDR3. Per the germline V gene, CDR1 is SGHNT and CDR2 is YYREEE (reference sequence). With V trimmed by 0 bases and J by 7 bases, 6 bases remained unmatched. DNA for the CDR3: TGTGCCAGCAGCTTGGTCGGGAGGGCCATTAATGAGCAGTTCTTC. It yields the protein CASSLVGRAINEQFF.

This sequence joins TRBV30 and TRBJ1-2, with 9 bases matching TRBD1. The CDR3 covers 12 residues. The V gene's germline CDR1 is GTSNPN and CDR2 SVGIG (reference sequence). V trimming: 8 bases; J trimming: 5 bases; junction bases outside the gene matches: 6. The CDR3 reads CAGTGTGYGYTF. CDR3 in DNA: TGTGCCGGAACCGGGACAGGGTATGGCTACACCTTC.

By frequency in the sample, this clone is medium-sized. The rearrangement uses TRBV7-9 and TRBJ1-1; D is ambiguous. Germline CDR1 and CDR2: SEHNR and FQNEAQ (reference sequence). The V and J ends lost 6 bases and 0 bases respectively, with 11 bases between them. This CDR3 has 14 residues. CDR3: CASRPVGVNTEAFF. Here the CDR3 DNA reads TGTGCCAGCAGACCAGTGGGTGTGAACACTGAAGCTTTCTTT. Full variable domain (remainder filled in from reference TRBV7-9 and TRBJ1-1): DTGVSQNPRHKITKRGQNVTFRCDPISEHNRLYWYRQTLGQGPEFLTYFQNEAQLEKSRLLSDRFSAERPKGSFSTLEIQRTEQGDSAMYLCASRPVGVNTEAFFGQGTRLTVV.

The V and J genes are TRBV5-1 and TRBJ2-7; TRBD1 aligns across 7 bases. V dropped 4 bases and J dropped 5; count of bases not matched to a gene: 15. The CDR3 length is 16 residues. CDR1 is SGHRS, CDR2 YFSETQ, per germline. In nucleotides, the CDR3 is TGCGCCAGCAGCCCATTTTCCCGACAGGGTAGGAACGAGCAGTACTTC. It specifies CASSPFSRQGRNEQYF.

The chain has TRBV7-2 and TRBJ1-4; 8 positions match TRBD1. The CDR3 runs 15 residues. The germline gives CDR1 SGHTA, CDR2 FQGNSA. V lost 5 bases, J lost 5 bases, and 7 bases stayed unmatched. This CDR3 is CASSPRTGKNEKLFF. The CDR3 DNA is TGTGCCAGCAGCCCCCGGACAGGGAAGAATGAAAAACTGTTTTTT. Full variable domain (remainder filled in from reference TRBV7-2 and TRBJ1-4): GAGVSQSPSNKVTEKGKDVELRCDPISGHTALYWYRQSLGQGLEFLIYFQGNSAPDKSGLPSDRFSAERTGGSVSTLTIQRTQQEDSAVYLCASSPRTGKNEKLFFGSGTQLSVL.

The chain links TRBV4-3 to TRBJ2-1; 14 bases align to TRBD2. Per the germline V gene, CDR1 is LGHNA and CDR2 is YSLEER. The V and J ends lost 3 bases and 4 bases, in that order; junction bases with no gene match: 5. The CDR3 consists of 17 residues. As DNA, the CDR3 is TGCGCCAGCAGCCAGGGGACTAGCGGGAGACCTTACAATGAGCAGTTCTTC. Translated, it gives CASSQGTSGRPYNEQFF.

DNA for the CDR3: TGTGCCAGCAGCTTGAGCCTAGGTAGCAATCAGCCCCAGCATTTT. It encodes CASSLSLGSNQPQHF. The rearrangement uses TRBV5-5 and TRBJ1-5, with D unresolved. Trimming shortened V by 1 base and J by 0 bases, and 8 bases separated the two germline ends. CDR1 and CDR2 (germline): SGHKS, YYEKEE (reference sequence). CDR3 length: 15 amino acids.

This clone was seen just once. The genes are TRBV5-4 and TRBJ1-1; D call uncertain. The V and J ends lost 1 base and 4 bases respectively, with 5 bases between them. The CDR3 runs 12 residues. Germline V gene sequence: CDR1 SGHNT, CDR2 YYREEE (reference sequence). CDR3 nucleotide sequence: TGTGCCAGCAGCTTGCAGAGCACTGAAGCTTTCTTT. Translating gives CASSLQSTEAFF.

This clone appeared a single time. V usage is TRBV30 and J usage is TRBJ1-1; 10 nucleotides line up with TRBD1. Per the germline V gene, CDR1 is GTSNPN and CDR2 is SVGIG (reference sequence). The CDR3 has 14 residues. J lost 5 bases, V lost 3 bases, and 6 bases had no gene match. The CDR3 coding sequence is TGTGCCTGGAGGGAGACAGGGGGCCGAACTGAAGCTTTCTTT. Translation gives CAWRETGGRTEAFF.

In DNA form, the CDR3 reads TGTGCCAGCAGTGACACGACAGGGTTCTACAATGAGCAGTTCTTC. This gives the protein CASSDTTGFYNEQFF. This chain uses TRBV6-4 with TRBJ2-1; 7 nucleotides align to TRBD1. Unmatched junction bases numbered 4, after V lost 2 bases and J lost 3 bases. This CDR3 has 15 residues. CDR1 is MRHNA, CDR2 SNTAGT, per germline.

This chain connects TRBV29-1 to TRBJ1-1, with D unclear. The germline gives CDR1 SQVTM, CDR2 ANQGSEA. The CDR3 loop spans 13 amino acids. Trimming left V 4 bases short and J 0 bases short, with 9 bases between. The CDR3 DNA is TGCAGCGTTGGTAAGGCGTTGAACACTGAAGCTTTCTTT. Protein: CSVGKALNTEAFF. The full variable domain, with the rest looked up from reference TRBV29-1 and TRBJ1-1, is SAVISQKPSRDICQRGTSLTIQCQVDSQVTMMFWYRQQPGQSLTLIATANQGSEATYESGFVIDKFPISRPNLTFSTLTVSNMSPEDSSIYLCSVGKALNTEAFFGQGTRLTVV.

This chain joins TRBV7-2 and TRBJ2-7, with 11 bases aligning to TRBD1. Germline CDR1 and CDR2: SGHTA and FQGNSA. There are 17 residues in the CDR3. V lost 0 bases to trimming and J lost 1 base; unmatched junction nucleotides: 5. The CDR3 protein is CASSLAGGQGVSYEQYF. The CDR3 DNA reads as TGTGCCAGCAGCTTAGCGGGGGGACAGGGGGTATCCTACGAGCAGTACTTC. Based on the CDR3 plus reference TRBV7-2 and TRBJ2-7, the full variable domain is GAGVSQSPSNKVTEKGKDVELRCDPISGHTALYWYRQSLGQGLEFLIYFQGNSAPDKSGLPSDRFSAERTGGSVSTLTIQRTQQEDSAVYLCASSLAGGQGVSYEQYFGPGTRLTVT.

The CDR3: CASRRDLEQFF. CDR3 sequence (DNA): TGTGCCAGTCGCCGGGACCTAGAGCAGTTCTTC. V gene TRBV2 combines with J gene TRBJ2-1; D tentatively fits TRBD1 or TRBD2 (5 bases each). The germline V gene encodes CDR1 SNHLY and CDR2 FYNNEI. V was pared by 9 bases and J by 10 bases, with 13 bases between. This CDR3 region has 11 residues. Complete variable domain (other parts from reference TRBV2 and TRBJ2-1): EPEVTQTPSHQVTQMGQEVILRCVPISNHLYFYWYRQILGQKVEFLVSFYNNEISEKSEIFDDQFSVERPDGSNFTLKIRSTKLEDSAMYFCASRRDLEQFFGPGTRLTVL.

J is TRBJ2-1 and V is TRBV7-3, with 9 bases lining up with TRBD1. The J segment lost 8 bases and the V segment lost 5 bases, leaving 10 bases of the junction unmatched. The CDR3 runs to 15 residues. CDR1 is SGHTA, CDR2 FQGTGA, per germline. The CDR3 reads CASSMTGGLEDEQFF. CDR3 in DNA: TGTGCCAGCAGCATGACAGGGGGGCTGGAGGATGAGCAGTTCTTC.

The chain is built from TRBV10-3 and TRBJ1-5, with 9 bases aligning to TRBD1. Germline V lookup: CDR1 ENHRY, CDR2 SYGVKD. This CDR3 has 16 residues. V dropped 5 bases and J dropped 6; count of bases not matched to a gene: 11. The CDR3 loop is CAISKQGAPGRQPQHF. The CDR3 DNA reads as TGTGCCATCAGTAAACAGGGGGCCCCGGGTCGTCAGCCCCAGCATTTT.

The chain couples TRBV2 to TRBJ2-1; 13 bases align to TRBD2. V lost 4 bases to trimming and J lost 7 bases; unmatched junction nucleotides: 4. This CDR3 contains 15 residues. Germline assignment: CDR1 SNHLY and CDR2 FYNNEI. CDR3 bases: TGTGCCAGCAGTGCCGTGACTAGCGGGGGGAATGAGCAGTTCTTC. This translates into CASSAVTSGGNEQFF.

The V call is TRBV5-1, the J call TRBJ1-3; D gene unclear. Per germline, CDR1 SGHRS and CDR2 YFSETQ. This CDR3 contains 14 residues. Trimming took 4 bases from V and 0 from J, leaving 8 bases between them. The CDR3 is CASSHGNSGNTIYF. Written as DNA, the CDR3 is TGCGCCAGCAGCCACGGAAACTCTGGAAACACCATATATTTT. The variable domain in full, with the rest retrieved from reference TRBV5-1 and TRBJ1-3, is KAGVTQTPRYLIKTRGQQVTLSCSPISGHRSVSWYQQTPGQGLQFLFEYFSETQRNKGNFPGRFSGRQFSNSRSEMNVSTLELGDSALYLCASSHGNSGNTIYFGEGSWLTVV.

V usage is TRBV18 and J usage is TRBJ2-3; TRBD2 is a possible D gene (5 bases). The CDR3 is 13 residues long. Germline loops: CDR1 KGHSH, CDR2 LQKENI. Trimming pared 2 bases from V and 4 bases from J, leaving 7 bases between. In DNA form, the CDR3 reads TGTGCCAGCTCACCATTAGCGTCAGATACGCAGTATTTT. This translates into CASSPLASDTQYF.

The rearrangement joins TRBV30 to TRBJ2-2; D is possibly TRBD1 (6 bases). There are 13 residues in the CDR3. Trimming took 5 bases from V and 0 from J, leaving 7 bases between them. CDR1 and CDR2 from the germline V gene are GTSNPN and SVGIG (reference sequence). Here the CDR3 DNA reads TGTGCCTGGTCAGGGGCGAACACCGGGGAGCTGTTTTTT. Its translation is CAWSGANTGELFF.

The chain recombines TRBV29-1 with TRBJ2-3; no firm D call. Germline assignment: CDR1 SQVTM and CDR2 ANQGSEA. This CDR3 is built from 12 residues. V was shortened by 6 bases and J by 3 bases, with 10 bases between the two germline ends. As DNA, the CDR3 is TGCAGCGTCGCAGGAGAGACAGATACGCAGTATTTT. It translates to CSVAGETDTQYF.

The chain links TRBV20-1 to TRBJ1-1; 7 nucleotides align to TRBD1. The ends lost 3 bases at V and 1 base at J; junction bases unmatched: 5. The CDR3 sequence is 14 residues long. Germline assignment: CDR1 DFQATT and CDR2 SNEGSKA (reference sequence). The CDR3 is CSASEGTENTEAFF. As DNA, the CDR3 is TGCAGTGCTAGTGAGGGGACAGAGAACACTGAAGCTTTCTTT.

This clone was recorded a few times. V and J are TRBV27 and TRBJ1-1, with unresolved D. Germline V CDR1 and CDR2: MNHEY, SMNVEV (reference sequence). The CDR3 is 13 residues long. V was shortened by 8 bases and J by 0 bases, with 10 bases between the two germline ends. The CDR3 DNA sequence: TGTGCCAGCCGCACCAGCATGAACACTGAAGCTTTCTTT. Encoded protein: CASRTSMNTEAFF.